The next 24 T cell receptor beta chains were all read from a single sample in a study of blood T cell repertoires in COVID-19. Libraries were prepared by immunoSEQ multiplex PCR; TCRdb keeps only in-frame clonotypes and omits some of them. Of around 360,000 clones listed, over 75% are singletons. Input material: PBMCs or T cells enriched from blood (not recorded which). Receptors were obtained from a man aged 35-49 years in a cohort exposed to, infected with or recovered from COVID-19 (not recorded which).

This clone occurred once. The chain has TRBV6-6 and TRBJ1-1; perhaps TRBD1 as D (6 bases). Looked up from germline, CDR1 is MNHNY and CDR2 is SVGAGI (reference sequence). The CDR3 consists of 18 residues. V lost 11 bases to trimming and J lost 5 bases, with 33 bases between them. The CDR3 DNA reads TGTGCCTGCCGTCCTGTCCGGGACACATCCTCTCGCAGGACTGAAGCTTTCTTT. Amino acid sequence: CACRPVRDTSSRRTEAFF.

CDR3 nucleotide sequence: TGTGCCAGCAGCTTACTAAACCATGACACTGAAGCTTTCTTT. It codes for CASSLLNHDTEAFF. This chain links TRBV5-4 with TRBJ1-1; no reliable D call. The CDR3 runs to 14 residues. Germline CDR1 is SGHNT and CDR2 is YYREEE (reference sequence). Trimming shortened V by 2 bases and J by 3 bases, and 11 bases separated the two germline ends.

The table lists this clone with a few counts. The chain has TRBV24-1 and TRBJ1-2, with TRBD1 matching 7 bases. The length of the CDR3 is 13 residues. Germline CDR1 is KGHDR and CDR2 is SFDVKD. Unmatched junction bases numbered 3, after V lost 2 bases and J lost 7 bases. The CDR3 region has the DNA TGTGCCACCAGTGATTCACAGGGGATTGGCTACACCTTC. Encoded protein: CATSDSQGIGYTF.

This clone was seen a single time. Because the CDR3's place on the DNA is in doubt, the DNA is left out and the CDR3 is given as listed by TCRdb. The rearrangement uses TRBV27 and TRBJ1-4; TRBD1, the D gene given by the table, was not confirmed from the DNA. The CDR3 contains 14 residues when both ends are counted. In germline, CDR1 is MNHEY, CDR2 SMNVEV (reference sequence). The CDR3 here is CASSSSGQNEKLFF.

The chain uses TRBV30 and TRBJ2-7, with D unclear. CDR1 is GTSNPN and CDR2 is SVGIG in the germline V gene (reference sequence). The CDR3 runs to 15 residues. Between the trimmed V and J ends, which lost 0 bases and 4 bases, there was a span of 16 bases. CDR3 nucleotide sequence: TGTGCCTGGAGTGTACGTGGAGCAATGAAGTACGAGCAGTACTTC. Protein product: CAWSVRGAMKYEQYF.

The chain employs TRBV27 and TRBJ2-1, with D uncertain. The CDR3 length is 14 residues. The V end was cut by 6 bases, the J end by 4 bases, with 13 bases between. The germline V gene encodes CDR1 MNHEY and CDR2 SMNVEV (reference sequence). The CDR3 bases are TGTGCCAGCAGCCCGGGTGAGCGTTACAATGAGCAGTTCTTC. This translates into CASSPGERYNEQFF.

J is TRBJ1-2 and V is TRBV30; 9 bases line up with TRBD1. V shed 5 bases, J shed 7 bases, and the junction held 5 bases outside the gene matches. The CDR3 runs 12 residues. The V gene's germline CDR1 is GTSNPN and CDR2 SVGIG (reference sequence). The CDR3 here is CAWRTGARGYTF. CDR3 bases: TGTGCCTGGCGGACAGGGGCTCGTGGCTACACCTTC. The whole variable domain, remainder taken from reference TRBV30 and TRBJ1-2, is SQTIHQWPATLVQPVGSPLSLECTVEGTSNPNLYWYRQAAGRGLQLLFYSVGIGQISSEVPQNLSASRPQDRQFILSSKKLLLSDSGFYLCAWRTGARGYTFGSGTRLTVV.

The chain uses TRBV7-7 and TRBJ2-2; TRBD2 agrees at 11 bases. Germline V gene lookup returns CDR1 SSHAT and CDR2 FNYEAQ (reference sequence). The junction had 7 bases not matched to a gene; V was cut back by 5 bases and J by 5 bases. The CDR3 runs 16 residues. The CDR3 protein is CASSLGLAGNTGELFF. CDR3 coding DNA: TGTGCCAGCAGCCTAGGACTAGCGGGTAATACCGGGGAGCTGTTTTTT.

CDR3 sequence (DNA): TGTGCCACCAGTAACTCAGATACGCAGTATTTT. Translated, it gives CATSNSDTQYF. The chain carries TRBV24-1 and TRBJ2-3, with D hard to call. The CDR3 has 11 amino acids. The ends were cut back, 6 bases at V and 4 bases at J, with 4 bases in the middle. Germline values: CDR1 KGHDR, CDR2 SFDVKD.

The chain recombines TRBV19 with TRBJ1-1; tentatively, D is TRBD1 (5 bases). The CDR3 covers 14 residues. V was trimmed by 9 bases and J by 3 bases, leaving 17 bases between them. In germline, CDR1 is LNHDA, CDR2 SQIVND (reference sequence). The CDR3 region is CASSNLQDYTEAFF. CDR3 in DNA: TGTGCCAGCTCGAACTTACAGGATTACACTGAAGCTTTCTTT.

V gene TRBV5-6 combines with J gene TRBJ1-4; D is uncertain. There are 14 residues in the CDR3. Germline-derived CDR1 and CDR2 are SGHDT and YYEEEE. The V and J ends lost 3 bases and 4 bases respectively, with 10 bases between them. CDR3: CASSSGSYNEKLFF. The CDR3 nucleotides read TGTGCCAGCAGCTCGGGGTCTTATAATGAAAAACTGTTTTTT. The whole variable domain, remainder taken from reference TRBV5-6 and TRBJ1-4, is DAGVTQSPTHLIKTRGQQVTLRCSPKSGHDTVSWYQQALGQGPQFIFQYYEEEERQRGNFPDRFSGHQFPNYSSELNVNALLLGDSALYLCASSSGSYNEKLFFGSGTQLSVL.

This clone showed up just once. This rearrangement joins TRBV6-1 to TRBJ2-1, with 11 bases that match TRBD2. CDR1 and CDR2 from the germline V gene are MNHNS and SASEGT. The trim removed 4 bases at V and 4 bases at J, leaving 6 bases unmatched. CDR3 size: 16 residues. CDR3 in amino acids: CASSGLAGTQYNEQFF. As DNA, the CDR3 is TGTGCCAGCAGTGGACTAGCGGGGACCCAGTACAATGAGCAGTTCTTC.

This clone was seen only a few times. V and J are TRBV5-1 and TRBJ2-7; possibly TRBD2 for D (6 bases). V shed 3 bases and J shed 0 bases, with 13 bases lying between them. Germline V gene lookup returns CDR1 SGHRS and CDR2 YFSETQ. The CDR3 runs 15 residues. The CDR3 protein is CASSSAGRSSYEQYF. For the CDR3, the DNA is TGCGCCAGCAGCTCCGCTGGGAGGAGCTCCTACGAGCAGTACTTC.

The J gene is TRBJ2-3, the V gene TRBV7-2; D is undetermined. The CDR3 covers 12 residues. Germline values: CDR1 SGHTA, CDR2 FQGNSA. V was shortened by 6 bases and J by 5 bases, with 9 bases between the two germline ends. The CDR3 region has the DNA TGTGCCAGCAGTTCCCCCCGAGATACGCAGTATTTT. Amino acids: CASSSPRDTQYF.

The chain employs TRBV28 and TRBJ2-1; 10 bases map to TRBD2. Unmatched junction bases numbered 10, after V lost 6 bases and J lost 5 bases. CDR3 length: 16 amino acids. The germline gives CDR1 MDHEN, CDR2 SYDVKM. CDR3 residues: CASSLHSGRLDNEQFF. The CDR3 DNA follows: TGTGCCAGCAGCTTACATAGCGGGAGGCTCGACAATGAGCAGTTCTTC.

The rearrangement uses TRBV28 and TRBJ1-1; 7 positions match TRBD1. CDR1 and CDR2 from the germline V gene are MDHEN and SYDVKM. The CDR3 runs 14 residues. Trimming cost V 8 bases and J 4 bases; bases outside gene matches: 10. CDR3 sequence (DNA): TGTGCCAGCTTTCCCGGGACAGCGGGCACTGAAGCTTTCTTT. Its translation is CASFPGTAGTEAFF.

The chain is built from TRBV20-1 and TRBJ2-7, with D perhaps matching TRBD1 (6 bases). In germline, CDR1 is DFQATT, CDR2 SNEGSKA (reference sequence). The V end was cut by 3 bases, the J end by 3 bases, with 12 bases between. The CDR3 is made up of 13 amino acids. CDR3 nucleotides: TGCAGTGCTAGTACGGGGACAAACTACGAGCAGTACTTC. This gives the protein CSASTGTNYEQYF.

The gene calls are TRBV7-9 and TRBJ1-5, with D possibly TRBD1 on 5 matching bases. Germline lookup yields CDR1 SEHNR and CDR2 FQNEAQ (reference sequence). The length of the CDR3 is 13 residues. V was trimmed by 2 bases and J by 6 bases, leaving 8 bases between them. The CDR3 loop is CASSLQGSQPQHF. The CDR3 DNA reads as TGTGCCAGCAGCTTACAGGGTAGTCAGCCCCAGCATTTT. The whole variable domain, remainder taken from reference TRBV7-9 and TRBJ1-5, is DTGVSQNPRHKITKRGQNVTFRCDPISEHNRLYWYRQTLGQGPEFLTYFQNEAQLEKSRLLSDRFSAERPKGSFSTLEIQRTEQGDSAMYLCASSLQGSQPQHFGDGTRLSIL.

This chain joins TRBV9 and TRBJ2-3; TRBD2 matches 7 bases. Germline V CDR1 and CDR2: SGDLS, YYNGEE. After removal of 0 bases from V and 0 bases from J, the junction contained 4 bases not matched to a gene. The CDR3 is 16 residues long. The CDR3 sequence is CASSVGGRGSTDTQYF. CDR3 in DNA: TGTGCCAGCAGCGTAGGCGGGAGAGGTAGCACAGATACGCAGTATTTT.

The chain is built from TRBV28 and TRBJ2-2; weak D call: TRBD2 (5 bases). The CDR3 sequence is 11 residues long. Germline V gene sequence: CDR1 MDHEN, CDR2 SYDVKM. Trimming cost V 2 bases and J 13 bases, with 8 bases left between them. As DNA, the CDR3 is TGTGCCAGCAGTTTAAGAGGGTGGCTGTTTTTT. Amino acids: CASSLRGWLFF.

The chain employs TRBV28 and TRBJ2-1; TRBD2 matches 13 bases. The CDR3 is 17 amino acids. Germline trimming cut 10 bases from V and 2 bases from J; bases unmatched to any gene: 11. The V gene's germline CDR1 is MDHEN and CDR2 SYDVKM. The DNA for the CDR3 is TGTGCCACCACCCCCGGGACTAGCGGGATCCCCTACAATGAGCAGTTCTTC. This codes for CATTPGTSGIPYNEQFF.

The chain has TRBV5-1 and TRBJ2-1; 7 positions agree with TRBD1. V was pared by 5 bases and J by 1 base, with 6 bases of the junction left unmatched. The CDR3 runs to 15 residues. CDR1 and CDR2 from the germline V gene are SGHRS and YFSETQ. Written as DNA, the CDR3 is TGCGCCAGCAGTGTGGGACAGACGTCCTACAATGAGCAGTTCTTC. Protein product: CASSVGQTSYNEQFF.

This chain joins TRBV10-3 and TRBJ2-7; 9 bases are a match to TRBD1. The CDR3 has 13 residues. The germline gives CDR1 ENHRY, CDR2 SYGVKD. The V segment lost 11 bases and the J segment 2 bases; nucleotides outside the gene matches: 7. CDR3 residues: CAARQGEPYEQYF. The CDR3 DNA reads as TGTGCCGCCCGACAGGGGGAACCCTACGAGCAGTACTTC.

The chain recombines TRBV9 with TRBJ2-1; 11 bases are shared with TRBD2. V lost 3 bases and J lost 0; bases outside the gene matches: 2. The germline V gene has CDR1 SGDLS and CDR2 YYNGEE. This CDR3 has 16 amino acids. The CDR3: CASSGGTSGSYNEQFF. In nucleotides, the CDR3 is TGTGCCAGCAGCGGAGGGACTAGCGGCTCCTACAATGAGCAGTTCTTC.